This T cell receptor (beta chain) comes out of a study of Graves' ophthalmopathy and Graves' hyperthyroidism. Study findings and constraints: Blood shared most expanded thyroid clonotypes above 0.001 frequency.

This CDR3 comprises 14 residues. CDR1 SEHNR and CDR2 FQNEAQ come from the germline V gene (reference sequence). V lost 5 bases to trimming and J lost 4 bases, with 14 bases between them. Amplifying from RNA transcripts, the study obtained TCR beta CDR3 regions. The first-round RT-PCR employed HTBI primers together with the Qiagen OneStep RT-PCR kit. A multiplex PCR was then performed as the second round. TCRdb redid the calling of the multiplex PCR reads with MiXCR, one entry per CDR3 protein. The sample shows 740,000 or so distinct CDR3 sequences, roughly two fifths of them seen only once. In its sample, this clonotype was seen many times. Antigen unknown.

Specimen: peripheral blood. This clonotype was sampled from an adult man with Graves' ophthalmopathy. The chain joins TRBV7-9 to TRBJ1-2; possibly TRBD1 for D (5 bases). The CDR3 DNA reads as TGTGCCAGCAGCCCCCGGGGGTTCGGCTATGGCTACACCTTC. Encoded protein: CASSPRGFGYGYTF.